These 11 T cell receptor beta chains came from one sample sequenced in a study of cytotoxic CD8 clonotypes in ibrutinib-treated CLL. Profiled with immunoSEQ multiplex PCR; TCRdb holds only in-frame clones, not every one. The table shows roughly 200,000 clones, with about two thirds occurring only once. The material was PBMCs, obtained after 24 months of ibrutinib treatment. The origin of the receptors is a human donor with chronic lymphocytic leukemia.

The chain has TRBV4-1 and TRBJ1-2; D unresolved. V was shortened by 4 bases and J by 8 bases, with 17 bases between the two germline ends. Looked up from germline, CDR1 is MGHRA and CDR2 is YSYEKL. The CDR3 has 14 residues. The CDR3 is CASSPPGSGRGYTF. The CDR3 coding sequence is TGCGCCAGCAGCCCGCCCGGGAGCGGCAGGGGCTACACCTTC.

The table lists this clone with a few counts. The CDR3 sequence: CASSPKTNTGELFF. The CDR3, as DNA: TGTGCCAGCAGCCCGAAAACGAACACCGGGGAGCTGTTTTTT. The chain employs TRBV11-1 and TRBJ2-2, with D unclear. The germline CDR1 and CDR2 sequences are SGHAT and FQDESV (reference sequence). The germline V and J ends were trimmed by 5 bases and 0 bases, with 7 bases remaining between them. The CDR3 is 14 amino acids.

The chain recombines TRBV30 with TRBJ1-1, with D possibly being TRBD1 (6 bases). Germline V lookup: CDR1 GTSNPN, CDR2 SVGIG (reference sequence). This CDR3 has 15 amino acids. Trimming left V 0 bases short and J 1 base short, with 12 bases between. The CDR3 DNA reads TGTGCCTGGAGTGTACCCGACAGGCCGAACACTGAAGCTTTCTTT. The encoded protein is CAWSVPDRPNTEAFF.

V gene TRBV5-6 combines with J gene TRBJ2-3; 9 nucleotides agree with TRBD1. V was clipped by 4 bases and J by 2 bases; unmatched bases: 11. Germline-derived CDR1 and CDR2 are SGHDT and YYEEEE. This CDR3 has 17 residues. The CDR3 bases are TGTGCCAGCAGCGCCACAGGGGGCTCAAAACCCACAGATACGCAGTATTTT. This translates into CASSATGGSKPTDTQYF.

The table lists this clone with a few counts. The chain has TRBV2 and TRBJ2-7, with a weak D call TRBD1 (7 bases). CDR1 and CDR2 from the germline V gene are SNHLY and FYNNEI. This CDR3 has 15 residues. V gave up 6 bases and J gave up 2 bases, with 17 bases separating them. The CDR3 spells CASSPDRAGTYEQYF. CDR3 DNA sequence: TGTGCCAGCAGCCCAGACAGGGCGGGAACCTACGAGCAGTACTTC.

V usage is TRBV9 and J usage is TRBJ1-4; D perhaps matches TRBD1 (6 bases). Germline assignment: CDR1 SGDLS and CDR2 YYNGEE. CDR3 length equals 15 residues. Deletions cut 3 bases from V and 0 bases from J, with 9 bases between. CDR3 amino acids: CASSGQDSTNEKLFF. The CDR3 region has the DNA TGTGCCAGCAGCGGACAGGACTCAACTAATGAAAAACTGTTTTTT.

This chain uses TRBV5-1 with TRBJ2-2; TRBD2 matches at 11 bases. V lost 1 base and J lost 3; bases outside the gene matches: 8. This CDR3 region has 18 residues. From germline, CDR1 is SGHRS and CDR2 YFSETQ. In DNA, the CDR3 is TGCGCCAGCAGCTTGATCGTTAGCGGGAGGGCCTACACCGGGGAGCTGTTTTTT. It encodes CASSLIVSGRAYTGELFF.

This clone was counted a few times. This chain uses TRBV19 with TRBJ1-1; D uncertain. The CDR3 loop spans 12 amino acids. Looked up from germline, CDR1 is LNHDA and CDR2 is SQIVND (reference sequence). V lost 0 bases and J lost 7, with 6 bases in between. CDR3 in DNA: TGTGCCAGTAGTATAGAATTTGGTGAAGCTTTCTTT. Residues: CASSIEFGEAFF.

This clone has a handful of counts. V usage is TRBV9 and J usage is TRBJ1-2, with D possibly matching TRBD1 (6 bases). V gave up 3 bases and J gave up 8 bases, with 23 bases separating them. CDR1 and CDR2 from the germline V gene are SGDLS and YYNGEE. The length of the CDR3 is 16 residues. CDR3 sequence (DNA): TGTGCCAGCAGCGCCCAACAGGGAGGGGCTTCGGAAGGCTACACCTTC. It specifies CASSAQQGGASEGYTF.

This clone was recorded a few times. The chain employs TRBV5-5 and TRBJ1-2; D remains unclear. Trimming stripped 2 bases from V and 3 bases from J, with 11 bases between. Germline assignment: CDR1 SGHKS and CDR2 YYEKEE (reference sequence). CDR3 size: 14 residues. Here the CDR3 reads CASSFHREDYGYTF. In DNA, the CDR3 is TGTGCCAGCAGCTTCCATAGGGAAGACTATGGCTACACCTTC.

V is TRBV11-2 and J is TRBJ1-1; D is unresolved. V was cut by 0 bases and J by 3 bases, with 5 bases left in between. Germline-derived CDR1 and CDR2 are SGHAT and FQNNGV. The CDR3 loop spans 13 amino acids. CDR3 region: CASSLEQYTEAFF. The CDR3 DNA is TGTGCCAGCAGCTTAGAACAGTACACTGAAGCTTTCTTT.